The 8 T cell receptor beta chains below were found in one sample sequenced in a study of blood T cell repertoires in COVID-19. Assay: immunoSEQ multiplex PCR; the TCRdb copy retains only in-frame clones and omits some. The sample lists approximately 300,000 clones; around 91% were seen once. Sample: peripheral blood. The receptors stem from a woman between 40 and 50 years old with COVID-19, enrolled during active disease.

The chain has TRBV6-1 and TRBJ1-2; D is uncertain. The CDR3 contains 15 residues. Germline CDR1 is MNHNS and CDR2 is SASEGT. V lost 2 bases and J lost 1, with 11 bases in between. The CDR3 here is CASSENLRVNYGYTF. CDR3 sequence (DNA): TGTGCCAGCAGTGAAAACTTGAGGGTTAACTATGGCTACACCTTC.

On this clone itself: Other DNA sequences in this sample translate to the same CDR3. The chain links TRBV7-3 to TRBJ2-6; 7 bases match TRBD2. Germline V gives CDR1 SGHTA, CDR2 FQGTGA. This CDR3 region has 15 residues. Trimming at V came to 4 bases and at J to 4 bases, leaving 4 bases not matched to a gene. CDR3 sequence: CASSWGGSGANVLTF. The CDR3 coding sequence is TGTGCCAGCAGCTGGGGAGGGTCCGGGGCCAACGTCCTGACTTTC.

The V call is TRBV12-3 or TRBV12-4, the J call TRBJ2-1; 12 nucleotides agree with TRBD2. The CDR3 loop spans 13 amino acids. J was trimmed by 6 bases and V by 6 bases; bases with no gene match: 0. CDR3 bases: TGTGCCAGCAGGGGACTAGCGGGCAATGAGCAGTTCTTC. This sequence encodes CASRGLAGNEQFF.

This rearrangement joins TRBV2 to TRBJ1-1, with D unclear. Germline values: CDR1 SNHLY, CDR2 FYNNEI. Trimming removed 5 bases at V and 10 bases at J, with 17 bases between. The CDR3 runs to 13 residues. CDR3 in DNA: TGTGCCAGCAGTCGGTCCGGGGTATCTCCAGCTTTCTTT. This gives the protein CASSRSGVSPAFF.

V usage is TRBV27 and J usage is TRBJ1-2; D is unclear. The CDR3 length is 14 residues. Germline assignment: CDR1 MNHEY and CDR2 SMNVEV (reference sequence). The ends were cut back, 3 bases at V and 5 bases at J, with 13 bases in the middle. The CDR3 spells CASSFRSTVYGYTF. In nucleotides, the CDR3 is TGTGCCAGCAGTTTCAGAAGTACAGTGTATGGCTACACCTTC.

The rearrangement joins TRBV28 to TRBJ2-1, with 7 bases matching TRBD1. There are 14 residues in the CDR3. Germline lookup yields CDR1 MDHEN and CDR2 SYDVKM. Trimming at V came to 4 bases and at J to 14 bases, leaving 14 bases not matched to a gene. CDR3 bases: TGTGCCAGCAGTTCCCCTAACAGGGGCCTTCAGGAGTTCTTC. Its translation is CASSSPNRGLQEFF. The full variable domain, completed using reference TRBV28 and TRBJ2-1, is DVKVTQSSRYLVKRTGEKVFLECVQDMDHENMFWYRQDPGLGLRLIYFSYDVKMKEKGDIPEGYSVSREKKERFSLILESASTNQTSMYLCASSSPNRGLQEFFGPGTRLTVL.

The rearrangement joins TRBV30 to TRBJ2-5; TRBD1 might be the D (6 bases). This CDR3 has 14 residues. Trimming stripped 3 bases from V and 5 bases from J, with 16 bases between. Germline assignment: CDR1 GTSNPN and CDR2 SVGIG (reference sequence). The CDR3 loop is CAWRPPGVGETQYF. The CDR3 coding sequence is TGTGCCTGGAGACCCCCAGGGGTCGGGGAGACCCAGTACTTC.

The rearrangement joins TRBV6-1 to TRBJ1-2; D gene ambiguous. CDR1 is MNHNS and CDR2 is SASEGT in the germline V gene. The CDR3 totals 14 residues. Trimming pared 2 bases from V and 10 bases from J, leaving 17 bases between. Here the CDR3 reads CASSERSYRVVYTF. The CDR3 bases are TGTGCCAGCAGTGAACGGTCGTACCGGGTTGTCTACACCTTC.